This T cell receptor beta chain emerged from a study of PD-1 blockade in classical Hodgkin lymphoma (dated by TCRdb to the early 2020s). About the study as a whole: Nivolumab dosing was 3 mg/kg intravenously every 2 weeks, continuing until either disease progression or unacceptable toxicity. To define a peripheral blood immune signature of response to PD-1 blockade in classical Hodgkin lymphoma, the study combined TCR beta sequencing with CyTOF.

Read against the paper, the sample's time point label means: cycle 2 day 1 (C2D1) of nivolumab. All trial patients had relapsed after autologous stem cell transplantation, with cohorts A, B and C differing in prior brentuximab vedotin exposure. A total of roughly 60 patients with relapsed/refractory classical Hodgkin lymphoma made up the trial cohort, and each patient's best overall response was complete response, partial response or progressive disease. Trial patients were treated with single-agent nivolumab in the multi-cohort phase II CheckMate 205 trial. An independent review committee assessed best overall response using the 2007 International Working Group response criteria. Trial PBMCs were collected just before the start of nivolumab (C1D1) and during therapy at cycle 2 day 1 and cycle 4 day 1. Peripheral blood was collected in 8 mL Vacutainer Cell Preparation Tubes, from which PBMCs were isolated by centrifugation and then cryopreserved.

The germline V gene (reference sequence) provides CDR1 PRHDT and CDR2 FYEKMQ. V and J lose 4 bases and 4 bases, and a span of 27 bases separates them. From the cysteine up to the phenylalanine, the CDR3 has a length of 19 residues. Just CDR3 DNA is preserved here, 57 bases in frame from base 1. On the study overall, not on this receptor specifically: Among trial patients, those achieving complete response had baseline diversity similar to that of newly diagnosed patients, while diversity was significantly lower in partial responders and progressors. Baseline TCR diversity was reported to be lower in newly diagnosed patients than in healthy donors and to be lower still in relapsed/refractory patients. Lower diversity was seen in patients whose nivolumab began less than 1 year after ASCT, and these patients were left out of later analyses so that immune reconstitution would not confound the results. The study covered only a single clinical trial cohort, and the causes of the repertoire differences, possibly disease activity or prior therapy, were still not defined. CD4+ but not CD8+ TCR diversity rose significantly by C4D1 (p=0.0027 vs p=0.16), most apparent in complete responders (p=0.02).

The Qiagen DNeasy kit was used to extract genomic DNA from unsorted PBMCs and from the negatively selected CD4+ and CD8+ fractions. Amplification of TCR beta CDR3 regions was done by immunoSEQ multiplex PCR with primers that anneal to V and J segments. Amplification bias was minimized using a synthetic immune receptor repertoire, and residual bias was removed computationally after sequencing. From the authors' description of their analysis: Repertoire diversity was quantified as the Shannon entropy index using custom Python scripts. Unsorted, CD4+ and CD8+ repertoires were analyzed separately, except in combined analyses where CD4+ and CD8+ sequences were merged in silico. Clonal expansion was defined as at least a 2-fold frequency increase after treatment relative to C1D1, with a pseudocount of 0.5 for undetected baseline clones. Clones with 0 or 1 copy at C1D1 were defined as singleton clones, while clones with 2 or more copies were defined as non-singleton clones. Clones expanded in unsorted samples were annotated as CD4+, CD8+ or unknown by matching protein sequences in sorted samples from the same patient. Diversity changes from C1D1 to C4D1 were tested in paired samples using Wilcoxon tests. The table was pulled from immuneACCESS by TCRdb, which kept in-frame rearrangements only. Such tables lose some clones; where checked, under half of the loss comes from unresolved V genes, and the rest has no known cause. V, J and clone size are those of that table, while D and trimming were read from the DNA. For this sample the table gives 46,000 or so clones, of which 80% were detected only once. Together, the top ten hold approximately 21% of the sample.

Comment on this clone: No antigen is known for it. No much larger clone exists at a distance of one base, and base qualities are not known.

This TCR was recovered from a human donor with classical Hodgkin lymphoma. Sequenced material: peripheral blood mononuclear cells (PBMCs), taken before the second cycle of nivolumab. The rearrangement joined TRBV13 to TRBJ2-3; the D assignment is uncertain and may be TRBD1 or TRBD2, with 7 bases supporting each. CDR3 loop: CASSSRGGGAPGGADTQYF. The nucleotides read TGTGCCAGCAGCTCCCGAGGGGGCGGGGCCCCGGGGGGCGCAGATACGCAGTATTTT.